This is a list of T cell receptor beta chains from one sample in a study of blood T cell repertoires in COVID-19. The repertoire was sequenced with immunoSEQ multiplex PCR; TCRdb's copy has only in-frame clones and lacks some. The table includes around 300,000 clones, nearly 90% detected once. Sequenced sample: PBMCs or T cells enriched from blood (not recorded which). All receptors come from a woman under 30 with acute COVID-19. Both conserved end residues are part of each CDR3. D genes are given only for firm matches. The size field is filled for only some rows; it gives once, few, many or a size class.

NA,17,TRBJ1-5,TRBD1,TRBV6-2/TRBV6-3,TGTGCCAGCAGCCCCGACAGGGGTTCAAGGAGCAATCAGCCCCAGCATTTT,CASSPDRGSRSNQPQHF
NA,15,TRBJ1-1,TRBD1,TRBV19,TGTGCCAGTAGTACTTCAGGGGGGAGGTCCACTGAAGCTTTCTTT,CASSTSGGRSTEAFF
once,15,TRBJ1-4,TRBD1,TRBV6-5,TGTGCCAGCAGGTCAGGGGGAGTAGTTAATGAAAAACTGTTTTTT,CASRSGGVVNEKLFF
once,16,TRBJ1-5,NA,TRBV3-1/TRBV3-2,TGTGCCAGCAGCCAATCTTACACCGGAGGCAATCAGCCCCAGCATTTT,CASSQSYTGGNQPQHF
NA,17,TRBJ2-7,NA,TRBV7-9,TGTGCCAGCAGCGCCATCGGGAGTTACCCGATTCCCTACGAGCAGTACTTC,CASSAIGSYPIPYEQYF
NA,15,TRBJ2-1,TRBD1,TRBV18,TGTGCCAGCTCACACGGACAGGACTCCTACAATGAGCAGTTCTTC,CASSHGQDSYNEQFF
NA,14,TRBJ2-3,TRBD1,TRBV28,TGTGCCAGCAGTTCGGACAGGGGCACAGATACGCAGTATTTT,CASSSDRGTDTQYF
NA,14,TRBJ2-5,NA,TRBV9,TGTGCCAGCAGCGTTGGCAGGAACCAAGAGACCCAGTACTTC,CASSVGRNQETQYF
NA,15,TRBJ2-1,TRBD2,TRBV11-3,TGTGCCAGCAGCACGGGACTAGCGGGAACGAGTGAGCAGTTCTTC,CASSTGLAGTSEQFF
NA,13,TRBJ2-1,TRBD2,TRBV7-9,TGTGCCAGCAGCGAGGGACTAGAGGCGTCGCAGTTCTTC,CASSEGLEASQFF
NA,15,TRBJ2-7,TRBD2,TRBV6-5,TGTGCCAGCAGTTGGGGATGGGGGGGAACCTACGAGCAGTACTTC,CASSWGWGGTYEQYF
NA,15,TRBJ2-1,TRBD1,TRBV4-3,TGCGCCAGCAGCCCTGGGACAGGGTTGTACAATGAGCAGTTCTTC,CASSPGTGLYNEQFF
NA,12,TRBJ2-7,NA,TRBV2,TGTGCCAGCAGTGTACTATCCTACGAGCAGTACTTC,CASSVLSYEQYF
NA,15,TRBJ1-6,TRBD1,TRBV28,TGTGCCAGCACAAGGGCAGGGGGGTATAATTCACCCCTCCACTTT,CASTRAGGYNSPLHF
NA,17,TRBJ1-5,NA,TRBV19,TGTGCCAGTAGTATAGTAATGACAAGCCTTAGCAATCAGCCCCAGCATTTT,CASSIVMTSLSNQPQHF
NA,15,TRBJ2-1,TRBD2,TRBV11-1,TGTGCCAGCAGCTTTAGCGGGAGGGGGTACAATGAGCAGTTCTTC,CASSFSGRGYNEQFF
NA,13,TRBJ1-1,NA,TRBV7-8,TGTGCCAGTCTTCCGTTCAGGGACTCTGAAGCTTTCTTT,CASLPFRDSEAFF
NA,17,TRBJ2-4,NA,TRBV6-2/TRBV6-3,TGTGCCAGCAGTTACTCGATGGCGAGCGTGGCCAAAAACATTCAGTACTTC,CASSYSMASVAKNIQYF
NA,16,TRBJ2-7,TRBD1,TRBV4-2,TGTGCCAGCAGCCAAGAGGGAGGACAGGGTACGTACGAGCAGTACTTC,CASSQEGGQGTYEQYF
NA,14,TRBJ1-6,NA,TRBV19,TGTGCCCGAAGGGGGGGCCCTAATAATTCACCCCTCCACTTT,CARRGGPNNSPLHF
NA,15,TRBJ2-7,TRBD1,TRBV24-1,TGTGCCACCAGTGCGGTGGGGACAGGCGTCTACGAGCAGTACTTC,CATSAVGTGVYEQYF
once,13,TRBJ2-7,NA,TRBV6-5,TGTGCCAGCGGGGAATTGAGAGCGGGCGAGCAGTACTTC,CASGELRAGEQYF
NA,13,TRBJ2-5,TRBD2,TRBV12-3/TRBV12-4,TGTGCCAGCAGTACTAGCGCCTCGGAGACCCAGTACTTC,CASSTSASETQYF
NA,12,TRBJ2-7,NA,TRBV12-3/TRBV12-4,TGTGCCAGCAGCACTGTCTCCTACGAGCAGTACTTC,CASSTVSYEQYF
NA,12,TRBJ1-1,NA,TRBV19,TGTGCCAGTAGTAGGAGGAACACTGAAGCTTTCTTT,CASSRRNTEAFF
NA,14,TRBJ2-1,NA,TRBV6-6,TGTGCCAGCAGCACCCGACAGACCTACAATGAGCAGTTCTTC,CASSTRQTYNEQFF
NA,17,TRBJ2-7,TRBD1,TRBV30,TGTGCCTGGAATAGAGACGAAGGGGGCCGTATCCTCTACGAGCAGTACTTC,CAWNRDEGGRILYEQYF
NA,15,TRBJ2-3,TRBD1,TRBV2,TGTGCCAGCGTCCGGGACAGGGGCATCCCAGATACGCAGTATTTT,CASVRDRGIPDTQYF
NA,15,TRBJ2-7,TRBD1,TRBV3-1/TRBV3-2,TGTGCCAGCAGCCAATGGGGACAGGGGACCTACGAGCAGTACTTC,CASSQWGQGTYEQYF
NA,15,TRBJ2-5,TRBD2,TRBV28,TGTGCCAGCTCCTTCAGCGGGAGCCGTCAAGAGACCCAGTACTTC,CASSFSGSRQETQYF
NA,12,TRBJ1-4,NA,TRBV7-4,TGTCCCCGAGAGGAGGACAGTCTAAAACTGTTTTTT,CPREEDSLKLFF
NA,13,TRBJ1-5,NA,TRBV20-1,TGCAGTGCTAGTGGTAATGTGGGCCAGCCCCAGCATTTT,CSASGNVGQPQHF
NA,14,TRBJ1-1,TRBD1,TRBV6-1,TGTGCCAGCAGTGACCCAACAGGGGTCACTGAAGCTTTCTTT,CASSDPTGVTEAFF
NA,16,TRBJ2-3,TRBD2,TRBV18,TGTGCCAGCTCACCCTCTCGAGCGGGAGGACCAGATACGCAGTATTTT,CASSPSRAGGPDTQYF
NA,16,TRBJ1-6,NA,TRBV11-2,TGTGCCAGCAGCTCTCTTAGTTCAGGGCGGAATTCACCCCTCCACTTT,CASSSLSSGRNSPLHF
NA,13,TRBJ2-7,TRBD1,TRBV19,TGTGCCAGTAGTATAGGGCTGGACAGGGGGCAGTACTTC,CASSIGLDRGQYF
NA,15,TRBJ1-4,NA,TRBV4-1,TGCGCCAGCAGGAACCCCCTGGCCCCTAATGAAAAACTGTTTTTT,CASRNPLAPNEKLFF
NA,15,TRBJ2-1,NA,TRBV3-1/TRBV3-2,TGTGCCAGCAGCCACCGACTAGGTTCCTACAATGAGCAGTTCTTC,CASSHRLGSYNEQFF